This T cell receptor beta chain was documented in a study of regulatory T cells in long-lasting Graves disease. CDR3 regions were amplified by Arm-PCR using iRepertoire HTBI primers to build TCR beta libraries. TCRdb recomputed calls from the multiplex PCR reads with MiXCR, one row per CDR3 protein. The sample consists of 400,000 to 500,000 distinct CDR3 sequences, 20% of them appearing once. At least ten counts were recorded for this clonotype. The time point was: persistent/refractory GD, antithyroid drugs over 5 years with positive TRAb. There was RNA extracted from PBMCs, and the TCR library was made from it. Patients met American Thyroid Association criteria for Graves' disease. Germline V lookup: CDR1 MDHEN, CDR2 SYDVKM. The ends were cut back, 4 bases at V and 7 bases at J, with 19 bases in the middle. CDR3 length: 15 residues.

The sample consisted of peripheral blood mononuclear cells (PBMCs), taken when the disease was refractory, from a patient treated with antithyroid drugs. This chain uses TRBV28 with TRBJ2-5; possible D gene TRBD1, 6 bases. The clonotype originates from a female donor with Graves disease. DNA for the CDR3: TGTGCCAGCAGTTACCCCTCCGGGGACACCGTGACCCAGTACTTC. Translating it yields CASSYPSGDTVTQYF.